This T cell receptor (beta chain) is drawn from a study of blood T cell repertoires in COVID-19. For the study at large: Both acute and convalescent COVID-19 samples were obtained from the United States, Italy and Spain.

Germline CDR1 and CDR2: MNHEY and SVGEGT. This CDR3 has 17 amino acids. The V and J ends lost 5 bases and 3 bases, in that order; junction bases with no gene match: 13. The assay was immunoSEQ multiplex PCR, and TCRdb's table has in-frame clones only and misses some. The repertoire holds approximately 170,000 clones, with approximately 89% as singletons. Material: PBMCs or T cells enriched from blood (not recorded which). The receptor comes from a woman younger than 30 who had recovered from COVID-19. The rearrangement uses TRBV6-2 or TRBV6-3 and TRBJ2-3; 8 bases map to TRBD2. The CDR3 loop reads CASSALLSGGGTDTQYF. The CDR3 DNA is TGTGCCAGCAGTGCCCTACTAAGCGGGGGAGGAACAGATACGCAGTATTTT.